The sequence of this T cell receptor beta chain was determined in a study of T cells in localized non-small cell lung cancer (dated by TCRdb to between 2020 and 2021). About the study as a whole: Comparing tumors with uninvolved tumor-adjacent lungs, the study looked at the T cell repertoires of about 240 patients with early-stage NSCLC. All 240 or so NSCLC patients in the cohort were treatment-naive and had localized lung tumors that were resected. The mean age of the NSCLC patients was roughly 63 years, with 120 to 150 men and around 100 women. Overall results and qualifications from the work: Uninvolved tumor-adjacent lung showed the highest T cell clonality, higher than tumor, which suggests more focused antigenic responses in the uninvolved tumor-adjacent lung. A median of roughly 50 of the top 100 tumor clones turned up in the paired uninvolved adjacent lung, and 25 to 30 of those clones also ranked among the top 100 of that same adjacent lung. Since the design was exploratory, TCR variables were selected using unadjusted p-values with no false-discovery rate correction. Higher blood T cell density associated with longer overall survival, while higher adjacent-lung clonality associated with shorter survival. Multi-region tumor sequencing was not performed, so intratumor heterogeneity could not be excluded.

This clone has more than one count but fewer than ten. What antigen it recognizes has not been identified. No quality values exist for individual bases; no much larger clone is one base distant. The immunoSEQ Assay was used to sequence TCR beta CDR3 regions from DNA. Per the authors' processing: T cell density was computed as TCR beta template counts normalized to usable DNA estimated by amplifying housekeeping genes. Richness was estimated with the preseqR package, extrapolating to 400,000 templates for PBMC samples and 120,000 templates for tissue samples. Clonality was defined as one minus Pielou's evenness. To identify tissue-enriched TCRs, differential abundance testing was run on productive amino-acid clonotypes with a minimum total count of 5 and an alpha of 0.1. The Jaccard Index and the Morisita Overlap Index were used to measure repertoire overlap between compartments. TCR beta CDR3s were clustered by GLIPH together with public tetramer-defined viral CDR3s, and at least three viral sequences plus V-gene enrichment were required for viral motifs. TCRdb retrieved this table from immuneACCESS and kept in-frame rearrangements only. Not all clones are present; in checked studies, unresolved V genes account for under half, and no reason is known for the remainder. Clone size and the V and J calls come from that table; the DNA yielded D and trimming. The sample table shows approximately 28,000 clones, and roughly 84% are seen once. The ten largest make up over 4.5% of the sample.

At diagnosis, tumor, uninvolved tumor-adjacent lung and peripheral blood were collected and then preserved as a mix of FFPE and fresh-frozen material. For TCR repertoire profiling, blood samples were analyzed in the form of peripheral blood mononuclear cells. The receptor's source is a man aged 35 to 69 with stage III lung adenocarcinoma. The sample in question was peripheral blood mononuclear cells, obtained before any cancer treatment.

The base sequence is TGCGCCAGCAGGGTACAGGGGCTGGACAATGAGCAGTTCTTC. It codes for CASRVQGLDNEQFF. Recombination joined TRBV5-1 with TRBJ2-1; the junction holds 7 bases that match TRBD1. Taken from the germline V gene, the CDR1 and CDR2 loops are SGHRS and YFSETQ. Germline trimming amounts to 5 bases on V and 5 bases on J, with 7 as the count of junction bases outside the gene matches. Inclusive of the bounding cysteine and phenylalanine, the CDR3 is 14 residues long. The sequence is cut down to CDR3 DNA, 42 bases in frame from base 1. The reference TRBV5-1 and TRBJ2-1 proteins fill in what lies around the CDR3, so the full variable domain reads KAGVTQTPRYLIKTRGQQVTLSCSPISGHRSVSWYQQTPGQGLQFLFEYFSETQRNKGNFPGRFSGRQFSNSRSEMNVSTLELGDSALYLCASRVQGLDNEQFFGPGTRLTVL.